This T cell receptor beta chain is from a study of PD-L1 blockade in urothelial cancer. At the level of the study: Reported median T cell count for blood samples was approximately 140,000. The study, taken as a whole, reports: Survival was better when pretreatment blood TCR clonality fell below the median.

Each patient's cancer was a locally advanced or metastatic urothelial carcinoma. Between 1 and 8 samples per patient were obtained, pretreatment and on-treatment. Note on this clone: The antigen is not known.

The germline CDR1 and CDR2 sequences are SEHNR and FQNEAQ (reference sequence). The trim removed 5 bases at V and 2 bases at J, leaving 3 bases unmatched. This CDR3 comprises 14 residues. The repertoire was sequenced with immunoSEQ multiplex PCR; TCRdb's copy has only in-frame clones and lacks some. Of around 100,000 clones in the sample, roughly 84% are singletons; the top ten hold 2.4%. The sequences come from PBMCs, collected around atezolizumab (anti-PD-L1) treatment. The V and J genes are TRBV7-9 and TRBJ2-3, with 8 positions matching TRBD2. The source is a man aged 45 to 65 with urothelial cancer. The CDR3: CASSPLAATDTQYF. The DNA of the CDR3 is TGTGCCAGCAGCCCACTAGCGGCCACAGATACGCAGTATTTT. Based on the CDR3 plus reference TRBV7-9 and TRBJ2-3, the full variable domain is DTGVSQNPRHKITKRGQNVTFRCDPISEHNRLYWYRQTLGQGPEFLTYFQNEAQLEKSRLLSDRFSAERPKGSFSTLEIQRTEQGDSAMYLCASSPLAATDTQYFGPGTRLTVL.